This T cell receptor (beta chain) was documented in a study of identifying expanded T cells in peripheral blood. TCRdb keeps only in-frame clones here, not all; method: immunoSEQ multiplex PCR. The sample holds 85,000 to 100,000 clones, about nine tenths seen once. Losses at the gene ends were 5 bases for V and 4 bases for J; bases not matched to a gene: 7. Looked up from germline, CDR1 is SEHNR and CDR2 is FQNEAQ (reference sequence). CDR3 length: 14 amino acids. Source material: blood. The receptor was derived from a person aged 18 to 75 in good health. V and J are TRBV7-9 and TRBJ1-1; TRBD1 aligns across 7 bases. Written as DNA, the CDR3 is TGTGCCAGCAGCGGGCGACAGGGAGGCACTGAAGCTTTCTTT. The encoded protein is CASSGRQGGTEAFF.